These 15 T cell receptor beta chains came from one sample sequenced in a study of blood T cell repertoires in COVID-19. Measured with immunoSEQ multiplex PCR; TCRdb has only the in-frame clones, and not every one. The repertoire holds 250,000 to 350,000 clones, with roughly 87% as singletons. The sequenced material came from peripheral blood. Every receptor here comes from a woman between 45 and 60 years old who had recovered from COVID-19.

V gene TRBV5-4 combines with J gene TRBJ2-3; D is undetermined. V gave up 4 bases and J gave up 6 bases, with 15 bases separating them. From germline, CDR1 is SGHNT and CDR2 YYREEE (reference sequence). The CDR3 loop spans 14 amino acids. Here the CDR3 reads CASSPPFQADTQYF. The CDR3 DNA is TGTGCCAGCAGCCCGCCCTTCCAGGCGGATACGCAGTATTTT.

V and J are TRBV7-2 and TRBJ2-5, with 8 positions matching TRBD1. The germline V gene encodes CDR1 SGHTA and CDR2 FQGNSA. The CDR3 consists of 15 residues. The ends lost 5 bases at V and 3 bases at J; junction bases unmatched: 8. The chain's CDR3 is CASSPPGQGKETQYF. The CDR3 DNA reads as TGTGCCAGCAGCCCACCCGGACAGGGAAAAGAGACCCAGTACTTC.

This clone was observed a handful of times. V gene TRBV3-1 (or the pseudogene TRBV3-2) combines with J gene TRBJ2-7, with D perhaps TRBD1 (5 bases). The CDR3 length is 15 residues. CDR1 is LGHDT and CDR2 is YNNKEL in the germline V gene (reference sequence). The ends were cut back, 3 bases at V and 2 bases at J, with 14 bases in the middle. The CDR3 DNA follows: TGTGCCAGCAGCCAGTGGGCAGGGCGACCCTACGAGCAGTACTTC. Translated: CASSQWAGRPYEQYF.

This clone turned up a few times. The V gene is TRBV7-8, the J gene TRBJ2-7; a weak D match, TRBD2 (7 bases). The CDR3 is made up of 13 amino acids. The germline V gene encodes CDR1 SGHVS and CDR2 FQNEAQ. V lost 5 bases to trimming and J lost 6 bases, with 14 bases between them. This CDR3 reads CASSPLRGAEQYF. The CDR3 DNA reads TGTGCCAGCAGCCCCCTCCGGGGGGCCGAGCAGTACTTC.

This chain joins TRBV30 and TRBJ1-1; TRBD1 matches 10 bases. The CDR3 is made up of 14 amino acids. Per the germline V gene, CDR1 is GTSNPN and CDR2 is SVGIG (reference sequence). Trimming took 4 bases from V and 6 from J; bases not matched to a gene: 8. The DNA for the CDR3 is TGTGCCTGGAAATTGACAGGGGGCTACTCTGAAGCTTTCTTT. Its translation is CAWKLTGGYSEAFF.

This clone showed up just a few times. J is TRBJ2-7 and V is TRBV11-2; 7 bases fit TRBD2. This CDR3 is built from 16 residues. Per germline, CDR1 SGHAT and CDR2 FQNNGV. J lost 0 bases, V lost 5 bases, and 10 bases had no gene match. The CDR3 loop is CASSPLGSGASYEQYF. The CDR3 DNA is TGTGCCAGCAGCCCCCTCGGGAGCGGGGCCTCCTACGAGCAGTACTTC.

This clone appeared a few times. V usage is TRBV6-2 or TRBV6-3 and J usage is TRBJ1-2, with D unclear. V gave up 6 bases and J gave up 5 bases, with 13 bases separating them. In germline, CDR1 is MNHEY, CDR2 SVGEGT. The CDR3 runs 13 residues. CDR3 amino acids: CASSLDGKYGYTF. CDR3 nucleotide sequence: TGTGCCAGCAGCCTTGACGGGAAATATGGCTACACCTTC.

The gene calls are TRBV28 and TRBJ2-7, with D maybe TRBD1 (6 bases). This CDR3 spans 15 amino acids. Germline CDR1 MDHEN, CDR2 SYDVKM. With 2 bases removed from V and 0 bases from J, the gap between germline ends came to 11 bases. The CDR3 DNA reads as TGTGCCAGCAGTTTAATACAGGGCACCTCCTACGAGCAGTACTTC. This gives the protein CASSLIQGTSYEQYF.

The V call is TRBV18, the J call TRBJ1-1; D is uncertain. The CDR3 runs 13 residues. V dropped 5 bases and J dropped 1 base, with 8 bases sitting between them. Germline V gene lookup returns CDR1 KGHSH and CDR2 LQKENI. The CDR3 DNA sequence: TGTGCCAGCTCATCTAAACCGAACACTGAAGCTTTCTTT. The encoded protein is CASSSKPNTEAFF.

This CDR3 is CASRPFRQGGQEAFF. DNA of the CDR3: TGTGCCAGCAGACCGTTCAGACAGGGCGGTCAAGAAGCTTTCTTT. J is TRBJ1-1 and V is TRBV7-2, with TRBD1 matching over 7 bases. In germline, CDR1 is SGHTA, CDR2 FQGNSA. The V segment lost 6 bases and the J segment 8 bases; nucleotides outside the gene matches: 15. The CDR3 has 15 amino acids.

This clone appeared once. The chain couples TRBV2 to TRBJ2-1, with a possible D match to TRBD1 (6 bases). The germline V gene encodes CDR1 SNHLY and CDR2 FYNNEI. Between the trimmed V and J ends, which lost 4 bases and 7 bases, there was a span of 20 bases. The CDR3 contains 16 residues. CDR3 sequence reads: CASSALGTLQGNEQFF. CDR3 DNA sequence: TGTGCCAGCAGTGCCCTGGGGACACTCCAGGGGAATGAGCAGTTCTTC.

This sequence joins TRBV5-6 and TRBJ1-5, with TRBD1 matching over 8 bases. This CDR3 has 15 amino acids. V lost 3 bases and J lost 0; bases outside the gene matches: 2. CDR1 SGHDT and CDR2 YYEEEE come from the germline V gene. CDR3 nucleotide sequence: TGTGCCAGCAGCTCTGGGACAGGTAGCAATCAGCCCCAGCATTTT. It translates to CASSSGTGSNQPQHF.

This chain joins TRBV2 and TRBJ1-1, with 11 bases aligning to TRBD1. The CDR3 is 14 residues long. The V segment lost 4 bases and the J segment 4 bases; nucleotides outside the gene matches: 2. CDR1 is SNHLY, CDR2 FYNNEI, per germline. The CDR3 protein is CASSAGQGVTEAFF. CDR3 nucleotide sequence: TGTGCCAGCAGTGCGGGACAGGGGGTCACTGAAGCTTTCTTT.

The gene calls are TRBV6-5 and TRBJ2-3; 7 bases are a match to TRBD2. This CDR3 region has 11 residues. With V trimmed by 10 bases and J by 6 bases, 4 bases remained unmatched. Germline V CDR1 and CDR2: MNHEY, SVGAGI. The CDR3 region is CATRRGDTQYF. CDR3 bases: TGTGCCACCCGGCGGGGGGATACGCAGTATTTT.

This chain links TRBV13 with TRBJ2-1; D is perhaps TRBD2 (6 bases). Trimming took off 4 bases at V and 6 bases at J, with 13 bases between the two ends. CDR3 length: 14 residues. Germline V gene lookup returns CDR1 PRHDT and CDR2 FYEKMQ (reference sequence). This CDR3 is CASSSPGGSNEQFF. The DNA of the CDR3 is TGTGCCAGCAGCTCCCCCGGGGGAAGCAATGAGCAGTTCTTC.